The 27 T cell receptor beta chains listed next were all sequenced from one sample in a study of neoadjuvant anti-PD-1 for oral cavity cancer. The assay was immunoSEQ multiplex PCR, and TCRdb's table has in-frame clones only and misses some. The table records approximately 15,000 clones, 70% to 75% of them present only once. Indicated time point: after neoadjuvant nivolumab, at surgical resection. The sequences come from PBMCs, collected after nivolumab (anti-PD-1) treatment. Source of these receptors: a person between 40 and 79 years old with oral cavity squamous cell carcinoma.

This clone was counted only a few times. The CDR3 is CASSFAQVDNQPQHF. The DNA for the CDR3 is TGTGCCAGCAGTTTCGCACAAGTTGATAATCAGCCCCAGCATTTT. The V and J genes are TRBV28 and TRBJ1-5; D is undetermined. Germline V CDR1 and CDR2: MDHEN, SYDVKM. The CDR3 loop spans 15 amino acids. The V end was cut by 3 bases, the J end by 4 bases, with 13 bases between.

The J gene is TRBJ1-1, the V gene TRBV7-3, with a weak D call TRBD1 (6 bases). Looked up from germline, CDR1 is SGHTA and CDR2 is FQGTGA. The CDR3 has 13 amino acids. The V and J ends lost 1 base and 7 bases respectively, with 10 bases between them. The CDR3 here is CASSLSEGGEAFF. Written as DNA, the CDR3 is TGTGCCAGCAGCTTAAGTGAGGGGGGTGAAGCTTTCTTT.

This chain connects TRBV5-4 to TRBJ2-1; TRBD1 matches at 11 bases. V was pared by 2 bases and J by 2 bases, with 3 bases of the junction left unmatched. CDR3 length: 16 residues. Germline CDR1 is SGHNT and CDR2 is YYREEE (reference sequence). CDR3 nucleotide sequence: TGTGCCAGCAGCTTTGGGGGACAGGGGGCCTACAATGAGCAGTTCTTC. Translated: CASSFGGQGAYNEQFF.

This clone was detected only once. The chain couples TRBV5-1 to TRBJ1-1; the D gene is possibly TRBD1 (5 bases). Trimming stripped 5 bases from V and 3 bases from J, with 17 bases between. CDR1 SGHRS and CDR2 YFSETQ come from the germline V gene. CDR3 length: 15 residues. The CDR3 nucleotides are TGCGCCAGCAGACCTAGGCAGGGAATGGACACTGAAGCTTTCTTT. Protein sequence: CASRPRQGMDTEAFF.

This chain links TRBV28 with TRBJ2-7, with D perhaps TRBD2 (6 bases). The length of the CDR3 is 14 residues. The germline V gene encodes CDR1 MDHEN and CDR2 SYDVKM. Between the trimmed V and J ends, which lost 3 bases and 3 bases, there was a span of 12 bases. The CDR3 nucleotides are TGTGCCAGCAGTTTTTCTAGCGTCGGCTACGAGCAGTACTTC. Translation: CASSFSSVGYEQYF.

The chain has TRBV4-1 and TRBJ2-7; D ambiguous. The germline CDR1 and CDR2 sequences are MGHRA and YSYEKL. The CDR3 consists of 13 residues. V was clipped by 0 bases and J by 4 bases, with 7 bases between them. The CDR3 loop is CASSQDRSYEQYF. The CDR3 DNA is TGCGCCAGCAGCCAAGATCGATCGTACGAGCAGTACTTC.

The rearrangement links TRBV19 to TRBJ1-1; no firm D call. CDR1 is LNHDA, CDR2 SQIVND, per germline (reference sequence). There are 14 residues in the CDR3. V gave up 7 bases and J gave up 1 base, with 13 bases separating them. The CDR3 DNA sequence: TGTGCCAGTATCCAACCCGGCTGGAACACTGAAGCTTTCTTT. Its protein product is CASIQPGWNTEAFF.

CDR3 bases: TGTGCCAGCAGCTTGGGGACCAAGAACACCGGGGAGCTGTTTTTT. Its protein is CASSLGTKNTGELFF. The chain joins TRBV5-8 to TRBJ2-2; D is ambiguous. The germline V gene encodes CDR1 SGHTS and CDR2 YDEGEE. The CDR3 is made up of 15 amino acids. Deletions cut 0 bases from V and 1 base from J, with 7 bases between.

The V call is TRBV15, the J call TRBJ1-4, with TRBD1 identical over 8 bases. V was pared by 0 bases and J by 5 bases, with 5 bases of the junction left unmatched. Germline CDR1 and CDR2: LNHNV and YYDKDF (reference sequence). The CDR3 extends over 16 amino acids. CDR3 sequence: CATSRDPGQANEKLFF. The CDR3 bases are TGTGCCACCAGCAGAGATCCGGGACAGGCAAATGAAAAACTGTTTTTT.

The J gene is TRBJ2-7, the V gene TRBV9, with a weak D call TRBD2 (5 bases). Germline V gene sequence: CDR1 SGDLS, CDR2 YYNGEE. The length of the CDR3 is 16 residues. V was cut by 4 bases and J by 4 bases, with 21 bases left in between. In DNA, the CDR3 is TGTGCCAGCAGCCATGGTTCCGGGATTTTTGAGTACGAGCAGTACTTC. Translation gives CASSHGSGIFEYEQYF.

This clone was recorded once. The CDR3 coding sequence is TGTGCCAGCAGCTTGGATCGGTGGCTAGATTCTGGAAACACCATATATTTT. Its translation: CASSLDRWLDSGNTIYF. The chain carries TRBV5-6 and TRBJ1-3; D not certain. Germline V lookup: CDR1 SGHDT, CDR2 YYEEEE. Trimming cost V 0 bases and J 1 base, with 14 bases left between them. There are 17 residues in the CDR3. Based on the CDR3 plus reference TRBV5-6 and TRBJ1-3, the full variable domain is DAGVTQSPTHLIKTRGQQVTLRCSPKSGHDTVSWYQQALGQGPQFIFQYYEEEERQRGNFPDRFSGHQFPNYSSELNVNALLLGDSALYLCASSLDRWLDSGNTIYFGEGSWLTVV.

This clone showed up just once. The V and J genes are TRBV27 and TRBJ1-1; D is ambiguous. Trimming left V 4 bases short and J 4 bases short, with 16 bases between. In germline, CDR1 is MNHEY, CDR2 SMNVEV (reference sequence). The CDR3 totals 15 residues. CDR3 loop: CASSSVGLGGTEAFF. In DNA form, the CDR3 reads TGTGCCAGCAGTTCCGTCGGACTGGGCGGCACTGAAGCTTTCTTT.

In DNA, the CDR3 is TGTGCCAGCAGTTTTGGGGGGCAGGTTACCTATCAGCCCCAGCATTTT. This gives the protein CASSFGGQVTYQPQHF. The J gene is TRBJ1-5, the V gene TRBV27; weak D call: TRBD1 (6 bases). This CDR3 is built from 16 residues. Trimming pared 3 bases from V and 5 bases from J, leaving 17 bases between. Per the germline V gene, CDR1 is MNHEY and CDR2 is SMNVEV (reference sequence).

J is TRBJ2-7 and V is TRBV7-9; 7 positions match TRBD2. V lost 5 bases to trimming and J lost 2 bases; unmatched junction nucleotides: 6. The CDR3 loop spans 14 amino acids. Germline loops: CDR1 SEHNR, CDR2 FQNEAQ (reference sequence). CDR3 nucleotide sequence: TGTGCCAGCAGCCCTCGGGACTATACCTACGAGCAGTACTTC. The encoded protein is CASSPRDYTYEQYF.

This clone was seen only a few times. The V and J genes are TRBV30 and TRBJ2-6; D might be TRBD2 (5 bases). This CDR3 contains 14 residues. The V end was cut by 4 bases, the J end by 4 bases, with 11 bases between. Germline lookup yields CDR1 GTSNPN and CDR2 SVGIG (reference sequence). Here the CDR3 reads CAWMGPGGANVLTF. The CDR3 DNA follows: TGTGCCTGGATGGGCCCGGGAGGGGCCAACGTCCTGACTTTC. Full variable domain (outside the CDR3, taken from reference TRBV30 and TRBJ2-6): SQTIHQWPATLVQPVGSPLSLECTVEGTSNPNLYWYRQAAGRGLQLLFYSVGIGQISSEVPQNLSASRPQDRQFILSSKKLLLSDSGFYLCAWMGPGGANVLTFGAGSRLTVL.

The CDR3 is CASSLAQLADTQYF. DNA of the CDR3: TGTGCCAGCAGCTTAGCGCAACTTGCAGATACGCAGTATTTT. The chain joins TRBV11-2 to TRBJ2-3, with unresolved D. Per the germline V gene, CDR1 is SGHAT and CDR2 is FQNNGV. V shed 1 base and J shed 4 bases, with 9 bases lying between them. This CDR3 region has 14 residues.

This clone has a handful of counts. The rearrangement links TRBV19 to TRBJ2-7; no reliable D call. V was pared by 7 bases and J by 6 bases, with 16 bases between. The CDR3 covers 13 residues. Looked up from germline, CDR1 is LNHDA and CDR2 is SQIVND (reference sequence). CDR3 sequence: CASMSPNGLEQYF. CDR3 sequence (DNA): TGTGCCAGTATGTCACCGAACGGTCTCGAGCAGTACTTC.

There are a few counts of this clone. The J gene is TRBJ1-5, the V gene TRBV2; D not certain. Germline loops: CDR1 SNHLY, CDR2 FYNNEI. V was trimmed by 6 bases and J by 7 bases, leaving 13 bases between them. The CDR3 has 13 amino acids. This CDR3 reads CASSLLGGQPQHF. CDR3 bases: TGTGCCAGCAGCCTCTTGGGCGGGCAGCCCCAGCATTTT.

The chain links TRBV15 to TRBJ1-1; the D gene is possibly TRBD1 (5 bases). V was clipped by 2 bases and J by 6 bases, with 13 bases between them. Germline CDR1 LNHNV, CDR2 YYDKDF (reference sequence). The CDR3 runs to 14 residues. This CDR3 reads CATSRPGRWPEAFF. DNA for the CDR3: TGTGCCACCAGCAGACCAGGGCGTTGGCCTGAAGCTTTCTTT.

The J gene is TRBJ1-2, the V gene TRBV29-1; D gene unclear. Germline V gene lookup returns CDR1 SQVTM and CDR2 ANQGSEA. The CDR3 has 15 residues. V was trimmed by 0 bases and J by 4 bases, leaving 15 bases between them. DNA for the CDR3: TGCAGCGTTGAAGATGGGCGGAAGAAGGGCTATGGCTACACCTTC. Protein product: CSVEDGRKKGYGYTF.

This clone was seen only a few times. The V call is TRBV20-1, the J call TRBJ1-1; D gene ambiguous. Trimming took 5 bases from V and 3 from J, leaving 7 bases between them. CDR1 DFQATT and CDR2 SNEGSKA come from the germline V gene (reference sequence). The CDR3 contains 11 residues. CDR3 protein: CSAGSDTEAFF. CDR3 sequence (DNA): TGCAGTGCTGGGTCAGACACTGAAGCTTTCTTT.

The V and J genes are TRBV29-1 and TRBJ1-1, with 7 bases aligning to TRBD1. The CDR3 sequence is 13 residues long. Germline V CDR1 and CDR2: SQVTM, ANQGSEA. Unmatched junction bases numbered 9, after V lost 7 bases and J lost 4 bases. This CDR3 reads CSAQGGGFTEAFF. The CDR3 DNA reads as TGCAGCGCCCAGGGGGGCGGGTTCACTGAAGCTTTCTTT.

V usage is TRBV5-4 and J usage is TRBJ1-1, with D tentatively TRBD1 (6 bases). The germline V and J ends were trimmed by 1 base and 5 bases, with 18 bases remaining between them. This CDR3 spans 16 amino acids. CDR1 is SGHNT and CDR2 is YYREEE in the germline V gene (reference sequence). CDR3 nucleotides: TGTGCCAGCAGCTTGACGGGGGCATATGGTGGAACTGAAGCTTTCTTT. Amino acid sequence: CASSLTGAYGGTEAFF.

The chain has TRBV5-6 and TRBJ2-5; TRBD2 agrees at 10 bases. Germline CDR1 reads SGHDT; CDR2 reads YYEEEE. This CDR3 has 17 residues. The junction had 11 bases not matched to a gene; V was cut back by 3 bases and J by 3 bases. The CDR3 nucleotides read TGTGCCAGCAGCTCTGGGTTTGGGCTAGCGGGGGAAGAGACCCAGTACTTC. Translating gives CASSSGFGLAGEETQYF.

The V gene is TRBV19, the J gene TRBJ1-1, with TRBD1 identical over 7 bases. V lost 3 bases to trimming and J lost 7 bases; unmatched junction nucleotides: 8. CDR1 LNHDA and CDR2 SQIVND come from the germline V gene (reference sequence). CDR3 length equals 14 residues. CDR3 in DNA: TGTGCCAGTAGTATCGGACAGGTAACAAATGAAGCTTTCTTT. Its protein is CASSIGQVTNEAFF.

The rearrangement joins TRBV5-1 to TRBJ1-1; 7 bases line up with TRBD1. This CDR3 contains 14 residues. Trimming removed 6 bases from V and 2 bases from J; junction bases left unmatched: 7. Germline CDR1 SGHRS, CDR2 YFSETQ. This CDR3 reads CASTRDSYNTEAFF. The CDR3 nucleotides read TGCGCCAGCACCCGGGACAGCTATAACACTGAAGCTTTCTTT.

This clone was counted only a few times. V is TRBV7-9 and J is TRBJ1-2; TRBD1 might be the D (6 bases). Germline values: CDR1 SEHNR, CDR2 FQNEAQ (reference sequence). The germline V and J ends were trimmed by 1 base and 0 bases, with 6 bases remaining between them. This CDR3 has 14 residues. This chain's CDR3 is CASSLGTANYGYTF. The DNA of the CDR3 is TGTGCCAGCAGCTTAGGGACAGCTAACTATGGCTACACCTTC.